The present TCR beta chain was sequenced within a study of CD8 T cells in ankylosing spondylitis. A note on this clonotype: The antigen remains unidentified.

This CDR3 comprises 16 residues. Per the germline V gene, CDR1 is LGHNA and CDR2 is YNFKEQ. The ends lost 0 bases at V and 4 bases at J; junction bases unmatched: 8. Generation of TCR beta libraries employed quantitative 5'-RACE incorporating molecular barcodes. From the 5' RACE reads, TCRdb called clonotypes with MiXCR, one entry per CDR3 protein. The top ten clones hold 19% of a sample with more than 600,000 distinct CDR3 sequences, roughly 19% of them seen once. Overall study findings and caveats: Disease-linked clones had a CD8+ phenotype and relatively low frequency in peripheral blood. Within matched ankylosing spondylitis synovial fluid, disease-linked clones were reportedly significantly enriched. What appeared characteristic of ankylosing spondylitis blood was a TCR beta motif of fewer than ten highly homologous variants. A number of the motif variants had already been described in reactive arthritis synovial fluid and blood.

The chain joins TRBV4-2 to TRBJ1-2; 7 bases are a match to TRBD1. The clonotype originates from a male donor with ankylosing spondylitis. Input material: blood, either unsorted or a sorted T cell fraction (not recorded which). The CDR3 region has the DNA TGTGCCAGCAGCCAAGATCACAGGGGAAGGATCTATGGCTACACCTTC. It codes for CASSQDHRGRIYGYTF.